Sequencing of this T cell receptor (beta chain) was carried out in a study of blood T cell repertoires in COVID-19. Study-level background: The United States, Italy and Spain provided the acute and convalescent COVID-19 samples.

Per the study methods: Estimation of nucleated cell counts was performed using reference gene primer amplification. Data came from immunoSEQ multiplex PCR; TCRdb stores just in-frame clones and leaves some out. V and J calls and clone size are as listed in that table; D and trimming were resolved from the DNA. The repertoire consists of 150,000 or so clones, with 85% to 90% occurring once and the leading ten covering around 15%. In germline, CDR1 is SGHDT, CDR2 YYEEEE. CDR3 length: 14 amino acids. V was cut by 0 bases and J by 1 base, with 8 bases left in between. The origin of this receptor is a man aged 18 to 29 with COVID-19, enrolled during active disease. This rearrangement joins TRBV5-6 to TRBJ2-7; D is undetermined. Sequenced: peripheral blood. CDR3 loop: CASSLVEKSYEQYF. The CDR3 coding sequence is TGTGCCAGCAGCTTGGTAGAAAAGTCCTACGAGCAGTACTTC.